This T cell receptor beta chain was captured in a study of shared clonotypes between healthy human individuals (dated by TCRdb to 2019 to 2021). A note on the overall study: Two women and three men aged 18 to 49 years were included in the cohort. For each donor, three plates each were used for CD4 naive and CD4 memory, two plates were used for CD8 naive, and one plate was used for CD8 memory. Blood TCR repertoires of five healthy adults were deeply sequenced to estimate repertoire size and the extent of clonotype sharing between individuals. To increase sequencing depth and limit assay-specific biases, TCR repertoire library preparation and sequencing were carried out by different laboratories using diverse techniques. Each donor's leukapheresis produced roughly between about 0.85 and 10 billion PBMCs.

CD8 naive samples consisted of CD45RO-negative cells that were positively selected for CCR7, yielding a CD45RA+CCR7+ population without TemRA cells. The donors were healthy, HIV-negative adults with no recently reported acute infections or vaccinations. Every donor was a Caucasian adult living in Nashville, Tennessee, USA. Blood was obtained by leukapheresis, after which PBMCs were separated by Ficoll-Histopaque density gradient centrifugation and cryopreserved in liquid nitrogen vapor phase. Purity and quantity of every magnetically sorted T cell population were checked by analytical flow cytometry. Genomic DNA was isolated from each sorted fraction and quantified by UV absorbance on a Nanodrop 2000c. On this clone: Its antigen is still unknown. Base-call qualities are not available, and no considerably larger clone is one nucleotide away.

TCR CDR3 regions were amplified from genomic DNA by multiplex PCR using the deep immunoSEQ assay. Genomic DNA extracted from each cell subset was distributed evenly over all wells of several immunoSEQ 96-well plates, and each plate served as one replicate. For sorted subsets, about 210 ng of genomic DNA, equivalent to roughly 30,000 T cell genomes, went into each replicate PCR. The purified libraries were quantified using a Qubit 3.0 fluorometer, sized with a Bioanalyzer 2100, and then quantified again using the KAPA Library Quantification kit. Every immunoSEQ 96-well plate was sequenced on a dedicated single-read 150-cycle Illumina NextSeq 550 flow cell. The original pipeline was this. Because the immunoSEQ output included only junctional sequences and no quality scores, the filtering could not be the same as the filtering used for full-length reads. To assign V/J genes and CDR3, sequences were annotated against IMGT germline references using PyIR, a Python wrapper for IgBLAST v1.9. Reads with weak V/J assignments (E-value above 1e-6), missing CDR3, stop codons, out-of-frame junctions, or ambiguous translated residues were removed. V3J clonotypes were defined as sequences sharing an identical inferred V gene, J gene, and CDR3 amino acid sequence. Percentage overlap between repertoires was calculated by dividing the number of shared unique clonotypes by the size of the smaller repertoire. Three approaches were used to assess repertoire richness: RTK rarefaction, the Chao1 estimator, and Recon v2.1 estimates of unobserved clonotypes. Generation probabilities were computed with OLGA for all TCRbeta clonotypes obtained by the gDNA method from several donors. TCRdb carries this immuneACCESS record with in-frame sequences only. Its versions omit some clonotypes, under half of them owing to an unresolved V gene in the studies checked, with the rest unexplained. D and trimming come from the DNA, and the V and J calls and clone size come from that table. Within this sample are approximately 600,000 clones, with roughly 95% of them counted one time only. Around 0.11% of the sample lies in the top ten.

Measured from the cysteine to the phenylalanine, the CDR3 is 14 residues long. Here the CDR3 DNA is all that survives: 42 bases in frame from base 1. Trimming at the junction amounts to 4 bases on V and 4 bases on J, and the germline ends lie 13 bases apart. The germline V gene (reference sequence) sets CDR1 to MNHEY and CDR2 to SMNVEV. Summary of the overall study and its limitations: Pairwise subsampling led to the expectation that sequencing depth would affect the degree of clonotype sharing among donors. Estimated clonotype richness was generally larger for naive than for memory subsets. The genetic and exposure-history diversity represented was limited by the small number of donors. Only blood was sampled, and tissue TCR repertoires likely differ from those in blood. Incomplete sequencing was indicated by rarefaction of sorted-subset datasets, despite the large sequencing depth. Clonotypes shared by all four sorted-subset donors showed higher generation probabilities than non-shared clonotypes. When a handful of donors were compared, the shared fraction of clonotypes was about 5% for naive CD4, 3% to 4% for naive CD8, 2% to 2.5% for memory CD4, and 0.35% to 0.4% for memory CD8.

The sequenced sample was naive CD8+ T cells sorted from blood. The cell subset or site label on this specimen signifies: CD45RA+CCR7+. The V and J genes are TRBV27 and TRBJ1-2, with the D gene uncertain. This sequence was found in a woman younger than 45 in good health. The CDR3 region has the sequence CASSSLGGSYGYTF. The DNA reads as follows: TGTGCCAGCAGTTCCTTGGGCGGCTCCTATGGCTACACCTTC.